This T cell receptor (beta chain) was sequenced for a study of cytomegalovirus exposure and HLA in healthy donors. This CDR3 has 16 amino acids. CDR1 KGHSH and CDR2 LQKENI come from the germline V gene. V gave up 1 base and J gave up 5 bases; unmatched junction bases: 7. Though probably carrying unrecorded immune exposures, donors were nominally healthy at sampling. Remarks on this clone: Its antigen is unidentified.

This PCR relied on a set of 60 Vbeta primers and 13 Jbeta primers. The repertoire was sequenced with immunoSEQ multiplex PCR; TCRdb's copy has only in-frame clones and lacks some. Of over 90,000 clones listed, approximately 72% were seen once; the top ten hold roughly 3.4%. Study-level results: Most TCR sequences proved rare, with some public TCRs found in many donors. Looking again later, the authors saw that most CMV-associated TCR beta chains seemed HLA-restricted. In a later analysis, several top co-occurrence clusters appeared linked to parvovirus B19, influenza, CMV and Epstein-Barr virus.

Material for sequencing was PBMCs. This chain links TRBV18 with TRBJ1-5; TRBD1 agrees at 8 bases. The sequence came from a woman aged 45-60 years in good health and CMV-seronegative. Here the CDR3 reads CASSPLRTGPHQPQHF. In DNA, the CDR3 is TGTGCCAGCTCACCACTCCGGACAGGGCCTCATCAGCCCCAGCATTTT.